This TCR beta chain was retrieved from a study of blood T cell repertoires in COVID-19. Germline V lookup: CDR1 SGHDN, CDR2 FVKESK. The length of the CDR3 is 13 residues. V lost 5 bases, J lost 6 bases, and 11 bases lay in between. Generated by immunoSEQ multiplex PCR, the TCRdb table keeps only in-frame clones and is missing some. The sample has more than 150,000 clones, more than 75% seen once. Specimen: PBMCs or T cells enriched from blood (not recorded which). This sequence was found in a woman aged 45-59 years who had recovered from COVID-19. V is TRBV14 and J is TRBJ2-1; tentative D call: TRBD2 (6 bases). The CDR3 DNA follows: TGTGCCAGCAGCGTGACTAGTCCCAATGAGCAGTTCTTC. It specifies CASSVTSPNEQFF.